These 23 T cell receptor beta chains originate from one sample sequenced in a study of technical replicates of blood from a handful of donors. Some clones are missing from TCRdb's copy, which holds only in-frame ones; the method was immunoSEQ multiplex PCR. This table has roughly 100,000 clones, 95% to 97% appearing once. Sequenced sample: T cells isolated from PBMCs. The receptors derive from a human donor in good health.

This clone has only one observation. The genes are TRBV4-3 and TRBJ2-7; TRBD1 matches 7 bases. This CDR3 spans 16 amino acids. Per germline, CDR1 LGHNA and CDR2 YSLEER. Germline trimming cut 3 bases from V and 2 bases from J; bases unmatched to any gene: 10. The CDR3 nucleotides are TGCGCCAGCAGCCAGATCACAGGGGTTCCCACCTACGAGCAGTACTTC. Translating it yields CASSQITGVPTYEQYF.

This clone was recorded only once. The V gene is TRBV6-6, the J gene TRBJ1-3, with D unclear. The CDR3 extends over 16 amino acids. The V end lost 2 bases, the J end lost 2 bases, and 13 bases lay between the germline ends. Germline V CDR1 and CDR2: MNHNY, SVGAGI (reference sequence). The chain's CDR3 is CASSYIWESPGNTIYF. In nucleotides, the CDR3 is TGTGCCAGCAGTTACATTTGGGAGTCACCTGGAAACACCATATATTTT.

V gene TRBV25-1 combines with J gene TRBJ2-1; D possibly corresponds to TRBD1 (5 bases). Germline CDR1 reads MGHDK; CDR2 reads SYGVNS. Trimming shortened V by 6 bases and J by 10 bases, and 13 bases separated the two germline ends. CDR3 length equals 12 residues. The CDR3 region is CASRDPHREQFF. The CDR3 coding sequence is TGTGCCAGCAGGGACCCGCACAGGGAGCAGTTCTTC.

V gene TRBV7-9 combines with J gene TRBJ2-1, with unresolved D. The germline V gene encodes CDR1 SEHNR and CDR2 FQNEAQ (reference sequence). The V gene lost 5 bases and the J gene lost 8 bases, with 10 bases spanning the gap. There are 12 residues in the CDR3. The CDR3: CASSAELDEQFF. The CDR3 DNA sequence: TGTGCCAGCAGCGCAGAATTGGATGAGCAGTTCTTC.

V usage is TRBV6-5 and J usage is TRBJ2-1; D possibly corresponds to TRBD2 (6 bases). The CDR3 has 16 residues. Germline V lookup: CDR1 MNHEY, CDR2 SVGAGI. V gave up 2 bases and J gave up 7 bases, with 18 bases separating them. Written as DNA, the CDR3 is TGTGCCAGCAGTTACCATATGGGCGGGGACCCGAATGAGCAGTTCTTC. Translating it yields CASSYHMGGDPNEQFF.

Regarding this clone: This specimen includes other DNA sequences encoding the same CDR3. The chain carries TRBV6-5 and TRBJ1-5; perhaps TRBD1 as D (6 bases). Per the germline V gene, CDR1 is MNHEY and CDR2 is SVGAGI. The CDR3 is made up of 14 amino acids. The V end was cut by 0 bases, the J end by 4 bases, with 7 bases between. As DNA, the CDR3 is TGTGCCAGCAGTTACTCAGGGGGTAATCAGCCCCAGCATTTT. The encoded protein is CASSYSGGNQPQHF.

This sequence joins TRBV27 and TRBJ1-5; D ambiguous. The germline gives CDR1 MNHEY, CDR2 SMNVEV (reference sequence). The V gene lost 2 bases and the J gene lost 6 bases, with 11 bases spanning the gap. CDR3 size: 14 residues. CDR3 protein: CASSLVGRVQPQHF. The CDR3 DNA is TGTGCCAGCAGTTTAGTGGGGAGGGTTCAGCCCCAGCATTTT.

The rearrangement links TRBV15 to TRBJ1-5; no firm D call. CDR3 length equals 14 residues. Germline V gene data show CDR1 as LNHNV and CDR2 as YYDKDF (reference sequence). Trimming took 5 bases from V and 0 from J, leaving 8 bases between them. This CDR3 reads CATSPLLSNQPQHF. CDR3 coding DNA: TGTGCCACCAGCCCGTTACTTAGCAATCAGCCCCAGCATTTT. Full variable domain (rest looked up from reference TRBV15 and TRBJ1-5): DAMVIQNPRYQVTQFGKPVTLSCSQTLNHNVMYWYQQKSSQAPKLLFHYYDKDFNNEADTPDNFQSRRPNTSFCFLDIRSPGLGDTAMYLCATSPLLSNQPQHFGDGTRLSIL.

The chain employs TRBV5-1 and TRBJ2-2; TRBD2 is a possible D gene (6 bases). The CDR3 loop spans 14 amino acids. Germline CDR1 SGHRS, CDR2 YFSETQ. Trimming pared 2 bases from V and 1 base from J, leaving 6 bases between. The CDR3: CASSFSGNTGELFF. The CDR3 coding sequence is TGCGCCAGCAGCTTTAGCGGGAACACCGGGGAGCTGTTTTTT.

CDR3 nucleotide sequence: TGTGCCATCAGTGACTCGGGGACAGGTCCCTTCTCTGGGGCCAACGTCCTGACTTTC. Its protein product is CAISDSGTGPFSGANVLTF. The V and J genes are TRBV10-3 and TRBJ2-6, with TRBD1 matching 8 bases. The CDR3 extends over 19 amino acids. CDR1 is ENHRY and CDR2 is SYGVKD in the germline V gene. Unmatched junction bases numbered 10, after V lost 3 bases and J lost 0 bases.

The rearrangement uses TRBV19 and TRBJ1-2; 9 bases match TRBD1. Germline trimming cut 5 bases from V and 7 bases from J; bases unmatched to any gene: 8. Germline V CDR1 and CDR2: LNHDA, SQIVND (reference sequence). CDR3 length: 14 residues. In nucleotides, the CDR3 is TGTGCCAGTAGTGTTACACAGGGGGCTAGTGGCTACACCTTC. This translates into CASSVTQGASGYTF.

The chain joins TRBV6-1 to TRBJ1-5, with D perhaps matching TRBD1 (5 bases). CDR3 length equals 15 residues. Trimming stripped 0 bases from V and 5 bases from J, with 11 bases between. CDR1 is MNHNS and CDR2 is SASEGT in the germline V gene. CDR3 bases: TGTGCCAGCAGTGAAGCGCGGGGCAGCTATCAGCCCCAGCATTTT. As protein: CASSEARGSYQPQHF.

The CDR3 DNA follows: TGCGCCAGCAGCCAAGACTGGGAGAGAGGCTACACCTTC. As protein: CASSQDWERGYTF. This chain connects TRBV4-1 to TRBJ1-2; D gene ambiguous. Trimming removed 0 bases at V and 8 bases at J, with 10 bases between. CDR1 and CDR2 from the germline V gene are MGHRA and YSYEKL. The CDR3 runs to 13 residues.

The V and J genes are TRBV19 and TRBJ2-1; perhaps TRBD1 as D (6 bases). This CDR3 region has 15 residues. The germline CDR1 and CDR2 sequences are LNHDA and SQIVND (reference sequence). V lost 4 bases to trimming and J lost 5 bases, with 15 bases between them. DNA for the CDR3: TGTGCCAGTAGTACCCACAGGGTCAGTCACAATGAGCAGTTCTTC. Its protein product is CASSTHRVSHNEQFF.

This chain uses TRBV5-1 with TRBJ2-3, with D maybe TRBD2 (6 bases). The CDR3 is 16 amino acids. Trimming cost V 0 bases and J 0 bases, with 11 bases left between them. The V gene's germline CDR1 is SGHRS and CDR2 YFSETQ. CDR3 amino acids: CASSLEVAASTDTQYF. The DNA for the CDR3 is TGCGCCAGCAGCTTGGAGGTAGCGGCTAGCACAGATACGCAGTATTTT.

The genes are TRBV6-5 and TRBJ1-1, with 7 bases matching TRBD1. CDR3 length: 16 residues. The germline V gene has CDR1 MNHEY and CDR2 SVGAGI. The ends lost 2 bases at V and 7 bases at J; junction bases unmatched: 13. CDR3 DNA sequence: TGTGCCAGCAGTTACACGGATCTGTACCGGGACAGTGAAGCTTTCTTT. It specifies CASSYTDLYRDSEAFF.

The sample holds one count of this clone. This CDR3 is also generated by other DNA sequences in the sample. Here the CDR3 DNA reads TGTGCCAGCAGCGTAGGGGTTAGCGGGAGCTTGGATACGCAGTATTTT. This encodes CASSVGVSGSLDTQYF. The genes are TRBV9 and TRBJ2-3; 9 nucleotides align to TRBD2. Trimming removed 0 bases from V and 6 bases from J; junction bases left unmatched: 8. There are 16 residues in the CDR3. Germline V CDR1 and CDR2: SGDLS, YYNGEE.

The DNA for the CDR3 is TGCGCCAGCAGCCAAGACCTAGGGGAGGGGTGGCAGCCCCAGCATTTT. Translating it yields CASSQDLGEGWQPQHF. V gene TRBV4-3 combines with J gene TRBJ1-5; D might be TRBD1 (5 bases). Germline V lookup: CDR1 LGHNA, CDR2 YSLEER. V lost 0 bases to trimming and J lost 7 bases, with 16 bases between them. The CDR3 length is 16 residues.

The V gene is TRBV7-9, the J gene TRBJ2-7; TRBD1 is a possible D gene (6 bases). Per germline, CDR1 SEHNR and CDR2 FQNEAQ (reference sequence). Trimming took 1 base from V and 2 from J, leaving 9 bases between them. This CDR3 is built from 14 residues. In DNA form, the CDR3 reads TGTGCCAGCAGCTTAGTGGGACAAGCCTACGAGCAGTACTTC. Protein sequence: CASSLVGQAYEQYF.

A single count supports this clone. A read error may account for a junction end that differs from germline. V usage is TRBV6-6 and J usage is TRBJ2-7; the match to TRBD1 covers 9 bases. The CDR3 is 11 residues long. Germline loops: CDR1 MNHNY, CDR2 SVGAGI (reference sequence). Written as DNA, the CDR3 is TGTGCCAGCAGTACCGGGACAGGGAAGAACTTC. This codes for CASSTGTGKNF.

V usage is TRBV28 and J usage is TRBJ2-1; unclear D gene. The CDR3 is made up of 15 amino acids. Germline loops: CDR1 MDHEN, CDR2 SYDVKM. V was clipped by 6 bases and J by 0 bases, with 12 bases between them. The CDR3: CASREDLSSYNEQFF. As DNA, the CDR3 is TGTGCCAGCAGGGAAGACTTAAGCTCCTACAATGAGCAGTTCTTC. The full variable domain, in which reference TRBV28 and TRBJ2-1 provide the parts outside the CDR3, is DVKVTQSSRYLVKRTGEKVFLECVQDMDHENMFWYRQDPGLGLRLIYFSYDVKMKEKGDIPEGYSVSREKKERFSLILESASTNQTSMYLCASREDLSSYNEQFFGPGTRLTVL.

The V call is TRBV28, the J call TRBJ2-7; D ambiguous. Germline-derived CDR1 and CDR2 are MDHEN and SYDVKM. The V end was cut by 4 bases, the J end by 3 bases, with 22 bases between. This CDR3 spans 17 amino acids. The CDR3 sequence is CASSYPSRSTLDYEQYF. As DNA, the CDR3 is TGTGCCAGCAGTTACCCCTCCCGCTCCACCTTAGACTACGAGCAGTACTTC.

This chain joins TRBV10-3 and TRBJ2-3; 7 bases map to TRBD2. V was pared by 5 bases and J by 0 bases, with 8 bases of the junction left unmatched. CDR1 is ENHRY and CDR2 is SYGVKD in the germline V gene. This CDR3 has 16 residues. CDR3 sequence: CAISPRGVSSTDTQYF. For the CDR3, the DNA is TGTGCCATCAGTCCCCGGGGGGTTAGTAGCACAGATACGCAGTATTTT.